What follows describes a single T cell receptor (beta chain). This clonotype has more than one count but fewer than ten. The antigen it binds to is not known. The sample holds no much larger clone one base away, and base qualities are not on file. These data belong to a study of T cells after yellow fever vaccination (dated by TCRdb to the late 2010s). For the study in its entirety: Libraries from fractions with low cell numbers were prepared with the SMART-Seq v4 Ultra Low Input RNA kit. Bulk TCR alpha and beta repertoires were sequenced longitudinally to track T-cell clones before and after primary and booster YFV17D yellow fever vaccination. Two healthy male donors, one aged 18 to 30 and one aged 30 to 39 years, were included in the cohort. Blood was collected at multiple timepoints before and after primary and secondary immunization, and bulk PBMC replicates and cell subsets were isolated. Paper-wide results and their limitations: After the booster, most of the clones that had expanded following primary vaccination were detected again (approximately 95% of CD4 and 85% to 90% of CD8), which suggests that memory was broadly maintained. The study included only a couple of donors, which limits how far the findings can be generalized. A small fraction of clonotypes appeared in both the CD4 and CD8 compartments, likely as a result of convergent recombination. Compared with the primary T-cell response, the secondary T-cell response was faster but weaker, reaching its peak on day 5 rather than on day 15. FACS-sorted repertoires could contain abundant contaminating clonotypes from the bulk population, so computational filtering was required.

TCR cDNA was synthesized by 5'RACE template switching, through which a universal primer site and unique molecular identifiers were introduced. Priming for cDNA synthesis came from both the TCR alpha and TCR beta constant segments. Library amplification involved two PCR steps, and the second step added sample barcodes and sequencing adapters. Sequencing of the libraries was done on either Illumina HiSeq 2500 (2x100 bp) or NovaSeq (2x150 bp). In the original analysis: MIGEC handled demultiplexing of reads and collapsing into UMI consensus sequences, while MiXCR performed V(D)J alignment. Vaccine-responding clonotypes were identified with edgeR using replicate PBMC samples, with FDR below 0.01 and a log2 fold change above 5 up to day 15 being required. Bulk clonotypes were assigned CD4 or CD8 identity according to which sequenced CD4 or CD8 repertoire held them at higher abundance. TCRdb ran its own pipeline on the public reads, namely fastp trimming at Q25 and MiXCR clone calling, and kept in-frame beta chains. Identical CDR3 proteins give one entry, which carries the most common genes and DNA. The V and J calls, along with clone size, are taken from TCRdb and not from the paper's own processing. The sample has hundreds of thousands of distinct CDR3 sequences on record, about a sixth of them singletons. Roughly 17% of the sample rests with the top ten.

Looking up the germline V gene yields CDR1 MGHRA and CDR2 YSYEKL. The CDR3 starts with the cysteine, ends with the phenylalanine, and has 15 residues. Only the CDR3 part of the read is kept: 45 bases, read in frame from the first base. Trimming leaves V shorter by 3 bases and J shorter by 7 bases, with the junction holding 9 bases beyond the gene matches. The sample's treatment or condition label, decoded: live attenuated yellow fever vaccine strain. At every blood-draw timepoint, two biological replicates of bulk PBMCs were collected. PBMCs were isolated from peripheral blood using a standard Ficoll-Paque protocol. RNA was extracted with TriZol from bulk PBMCs, CD4 and CD8 fractions, and dextramer-positive and dextramer-negative fractions.

The source material was PBMCs, sampled more than 4 days after the first yellow fever vaccination. The receptor chain draws on TRBV4-1 and TRBJ2-1, with 7 central nucleotides matching TRBD2. This TCR came from a man between 18 and 35 years old who received the YFV17D yellow fever vaccine. The CDR3 in this case is CASSQGEGRTNEQFF. The DNA sequence is given as TGCGCCAGCAGCCAGGGGGAGGGAAGGACAAATGAGCAGTTCTTC.